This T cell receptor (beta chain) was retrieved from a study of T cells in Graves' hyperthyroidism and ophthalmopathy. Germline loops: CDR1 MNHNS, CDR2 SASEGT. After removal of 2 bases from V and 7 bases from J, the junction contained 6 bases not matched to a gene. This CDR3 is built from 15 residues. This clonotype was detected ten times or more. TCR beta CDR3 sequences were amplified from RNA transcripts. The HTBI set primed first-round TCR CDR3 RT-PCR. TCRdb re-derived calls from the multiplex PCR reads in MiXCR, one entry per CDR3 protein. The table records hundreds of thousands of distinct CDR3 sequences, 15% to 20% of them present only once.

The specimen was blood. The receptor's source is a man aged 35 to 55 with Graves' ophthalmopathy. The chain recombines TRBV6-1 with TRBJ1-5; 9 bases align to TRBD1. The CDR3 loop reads CASSEPGQGFQPQHF. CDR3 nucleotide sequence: TGTGCCAGCAGTGAACCGGGACAGGGTTTCCAGCCCCAGCATTTT.